Given below is one TCR beta chain in context. Its antigen is not identified. This entry is derived from a study of tissue T cells after allogeneic stem cell transplantation. Broader study findings: Only a limited share of tissue TCRs appeared in blood or spleen. Some tissue clones might be persisting host cells; their alloreactivity or antigen specificity was not determined.

The CDR3 length is 14 residues. The V end lost 3 bases, the J end lost 4 bases, and 12 bases lay between the germline ends. The germline CDR1 and CDR2 sequences are KGHSH and LQKENI. Sequencing used immunoSEQ multiplex PCR; TCRdb keeps in-frame clones, though not all of them. The profile covers tens of thousands of clones, with 65% to 90% appearing a single time and about 3.5% taken by the ten largest. This TCR was sampled from a woman aged 18 to 55 who later had graft-versus-host disease after an allogeneic stem cell transplant. Sequenced material: blood, taken before transplantation. J is TRBJ1-1 and V is TRBV18; maybe TRBD1 (6 bases). Here the CDR3 DNA reads TGTGCCAGCTCACCCAGGGGAGAGGGCACTGAAGCTTTCTTT. This sequence encodes CASSPRGEGTEAFF.